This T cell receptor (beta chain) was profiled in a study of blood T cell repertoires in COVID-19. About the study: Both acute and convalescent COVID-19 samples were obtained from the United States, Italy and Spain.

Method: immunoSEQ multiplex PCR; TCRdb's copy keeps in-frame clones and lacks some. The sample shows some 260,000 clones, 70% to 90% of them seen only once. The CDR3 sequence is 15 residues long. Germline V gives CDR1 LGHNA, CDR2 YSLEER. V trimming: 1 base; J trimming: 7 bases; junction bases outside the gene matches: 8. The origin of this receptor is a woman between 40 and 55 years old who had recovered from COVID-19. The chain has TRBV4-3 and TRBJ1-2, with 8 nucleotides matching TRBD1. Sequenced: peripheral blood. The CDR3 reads CASSQVRQGARGYTF. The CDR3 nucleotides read TGCGCCAGCAGCCAAGTTAGGCAGGGGGCCCGTGGCTACACCTTC.